This T cell receptor beta chain was identified in a study of spatial heterogeneity in lung cancer (dated by TCRdb to between 2019 and 2020). The study in broad terms: More beta-chain than alpha-chain transcripts were consistently detected, likely reflecting higher beta-chain transcript abundance. TCR repertoire features were related to nonsynonymous mutation counts determined by whole-exome sequencing of tumor tissue. In the raw uncorrected reads, each unique combination of TCR and UMI appeared more than ten times on average. Both alpha and beta chains were TCR-sequenced in approximately 220 tumor regions, approximately 64 matched nontumor lung samples and over 55 PBMC samples obtained at surgery. A strong correlation was found between TCR transcript counts in tumor regions and a T cell transcriptional module score from matched bulk RNA-seq. In non-small cell lung cancer, the study quantitatively compared TCR alpha and beta repertoires across several tumor regions, matched nontumor lung, and blood. General findings and caveats noted by the study authors: TCR-seq coverage of tumor T cells was estimated at only approximately 7% for alpha chains and about 14% for beta chains. Additional single-cell paired TCR alpha and beta sequencing was considered necessary to confirm, at a functional level, the hypothesis that regional TCRs recognize regional mutations. The count of ubiquitous expanded TCRs correlated with the count of ubiquitous nonsynonymous mutations, and the count of regional expanded TCRs correlated with the count of regional nonsynonymous mutations. A correlation was observed between the number of expanded intratumoral alpha and beta TCRs and the tumor nonsynonymous mutation count.

Library generation was performed with 5' RACE. For sequencing, a NextSeq 500 was employed. To allow correction of PCR and sequencing errors, the TCR library protocol tagged every TCR cDNA molecule with a unique molecular identifier. In the source study's methods: Decombinator tools were used for TCR identification, UMI-based error correction and CDR3 extraction. Expanded TCRs were defined as those above a frequency of 2 per 1,000, corresponding to the top 1% of the tumor frequency distribution. Expanded tumor TCRs were classed as regional if statistically deemed absent (corrected P<0.05) from at least one tumor region, otherwise ubiquitous. Rényi diversity was computed with the R vegan package after subsampling each repertoire 100 times to 5,000 TCRs. CDR3 similarity networks were built from amino acid triplet string-kernel similarity, connecting CDR3s with pairwise similarity above 0.82. Through fastp at Q25 and MiXCR, TCRdb rebuilt clones from the public reads, retaining in-frame beta chains. CDR3 protein duplicates are merged, each entry listing the most common genes and DNA. The authors' filters were not applied to this entry. The sample records thousands of distinct CDR3 sequences, roughly 8.6% of which are singletons. Less than 15% of the sample goes to the ten largest clones.

Per the publication, the time point label means: sample taken at primary tumor resection. Donors were under 95 patients with early-stage, untreated non-small cell lung cancer from the lung TRACERx cohort. Without any cell sorting, TCR sequencing was performed on whole RNA extracted either from tumor and nontumor lung tissue or from cryopreserved PBMC samples. A patient was chosen for TCR sequencing only when enough RNA was available from at least two tumor regions. Tumor and adjacent nontumor lung specimens were reviewed by a lung pathologist before selection. This clonotype is judged medium-sized (0.01 to 0.1%). What this receptor recognizes is not known. No clone much larger than this one lies a single base away; base qualities are absent. CDR1 is given as SGHTA and CDR2 as FQGNSA, both from the germline V gene. The CDR3, from cysteine to phenylalanine, totals 15 residues. CDR3 DNA only is kept here, 45 bases in frame from base 1. Between the V and J ends, shortened by 4 bases and 2 bases respectively, the junction contains 12 bases.

The sequencing used lung tumor tissue, collected at surgery. The sequence joins TRBV7-2 to TRBJ1-5; TRBD1 is perhaps the D gene, given 6 matching bases. The sequence was obtained from a male donor with early-stage non-small cell lung cancer. The CDR3: CASSSGALGNQPQHF. At the DNA level, the sequence is TGTGCCAGCAGCTCAGGGGCCTTGGGCAATCAGCCCCAGCATTTT.